The 22 T cell receptor beta chains below come from one sample, sequenced in a study of blood T cell repertoires in COVID-19. Measured with immunoSEQ multiplex PCR; TCRdb has only the in-frame clones, and not every one. The table lists more than 200,000 clones, around 86% of them singletons. Sequenced input: peripheral blood. The receptors stem from a middle-aged man with acute or convalescent COVID-19.

This chain connects TRBV4-1 to TRBJ2-1; D may be TRBD2 (6 bases). The V gene's germline CDR1 is MGHRA and CDR2 YSYEKL. The CDR3 length is 15 residues. The ends were cut back, 4 bases at V and 2 bases at J, with 12 bases in the middle. CDR3 region: CASSPRRGAYNEQFF. CDR3 coding DNA: TGCGCCAGCAGCCCCCGGAGGGGCGCCTACAATGAGCAGTTCTTC.

The V call is TRBV5-6, the J call TRBJ1-4; no clear D. Looked up from germline, CDR1 is SGHDT and CDR2 is YYEEEE. This CDR3 contains 15 residues. V was cut by 1 base and J by 4 bases, with 11 bases left in between. The CDR3 sequence: CASSLSFIGNEKLFF. CDR3 sequence (DNA): TGTGCCAGCAGCTTGAGCTTCATCGGTAATGAAAAACTGTTTTTT.

This clone showed up just a few times. The V and J genes are TRBV5-8 and TRBJ1-1; TRBD1 agrees at 12 bases. CDR1 SGHTS and CDR2 YDEGEE come from the germline V gene. CDR3 length equals 16 residues. Trimming at V came to 2 bases and at J to 3 bases, leaving 5 bases not matched to a gene. CDR3 loop: CASSLGTGGADTEAFF. CDR3 nucleotide sequence: TGTGCCAGCAGCTTAGGGACAGGGGGCGCGGACACTGAAGCTTTCTTT. Variable domain in full (rest from reference TRBV5-8 and TRBJ1-1): EAGVTQSPTHLIKTRGQQATLRCSPISGHTSVYWYQQALGLGLQFLLWYDEGEERNRGNFPPRFSGRQFPNYSSELNVNALELEDSALYLCASSLGTGGADTEAFFGQGTRLTVV.

The V and J genes are TRBV6-5 and TRBJ1-3, with D tentatively TRBD1 (5 bases). From germline, CDR1 is MNHEY and CDR2 SVGAGI. This CDR3 has 16 residues. Trimming pared 2 bases from V and 2 bases from J, leaving 13 bases between. In nucleotides, the CDR3 is TGTGCCAGCAGTTACATAGTAGTAGGGGCTGGAAACACCATATATTTT. This gives the protein CASSYIVVGAGNTIYF.

The chain joins TRBV7-9 to TRBJ1-6, with D maybe TRBD1 (5 bases). The CDR3 is made up of 17 amino acids. Germline V CDR1 and CDR2: SEHNR, FQNEAQ (reference sequence). V lost 1 base and J 4 bases, leaving 14 bases between the germline ends. The CDR3, as DNA: TGTGCCAGCAGCTTAGGGAAGCAGGGAATTTATAATTCACCCCTCCACTTT. Its translation: CASSLGKQGIYNSPLHF.

The CDR3 reads CAWTQDIILTGELFF. Here the CDR3 DNA reads TGTGCCTGGACCCAGGACATAATTTTGACCGGGGAGCTGTTTTTT. This chain joins TRBV30 and TRBJ2-2; D may be TRBD1 (5 bases). The V end was cut by 4 bases, the J end by 5 bases, with 17 bases between. CDR1 GTSNPN and CDR2 SVGIG come from the germline V gene (reference sequence). The CDR3 runs to 15 residues. Together with reference TRBV30 and TRBJ2-2, the CDR3 gives the full variable domain: SQTIHQWPATLVQPVGSPLSLECTVEGTSNPNLYWYRQAAGRGLQLLFYSVGIGQISSEVPQNLSASRPQDRQFILSSKKLLLSDSGFYLCAWTQDIILTGELFFGEGSRLTVL.

V gene TRBV2 combines with J gene TRBJ1-4; 10 bases are shared with TRBD1. The V and J ends lost 4 bases and 8 bases, in that order; junction bases with no gene match: 7. The CDR3 has 15 amino acids. Germline CDR1 and CDR2: SNHLY and FYNNEI. The CDR3 protein is CASSGQGAPREKLFF. CDR3 in DNA: TGTGCCAGCAGTGGACAGGGGGCGCCGAGGGAAAAACTGTTTTTT.

The chain joins TRBV11-1 to TRBJ2-1, with D maybe TRBD2 (6 bases). Germline CDR1 is SGHAT and CDR2 is FQDESV (reference sequence). The V and J ends lost 5 bases and 4 bases respectively, with 15 bases between them. The CDR3 runs 15 residues. CDR3 region: CASSPLRGGYNEQFF. In DNA, the CDR3 is TGTGCCAGCAGCCCCTTGCGGGGTGGGTACAATGAGCAGTTCTTC.

The V call is TRBV24-1, the J call TRBJ2-1, with a tentative D call TRBD2 (6 bases). There are 16 residues in the CDR3. Germline lookup yields CDR1 KGHDR and CDR2 SFDVKD. V dropped 2 bases and J dropped 3 bases, with 13 bases sitting between them. The CDR3 DNA is TGTGCCACCAGTGATTCCTGGAGTAGCGGCTACAATGAGCAGTTCTTC. Encoded protein: CATSDSWSSGYNEQFF.

This chain joins TRBV19 and TRBJ1-2; 8 nucleotides match TRBD1. The CDR3 loop spans 17 amino acids. The V segment lost 3 bases and the J segment 8 bases; nucleotides outside the gene matches: 17. Germline V gene data show CDR1 as LNHDA and CDR2 as SQIVND (reference sequence). CDR3 loop: CASSILSRQGISEGYTF. CDR3 nucleotides: TGTGCCAGTAGTATCCTGTCCCGACAGGGGATATCTGAGGGCTACACCTTC.

This clone was counted a few times. The rearrangement joins TRBV29-1 to TRBJ1-2; D gene unclear. The CDR3 loop spans 12 amino acids. The V gene's germline CDR1 is SQVTM and CDR2 ANQGSEA. CDR3 amino acids: CGVTGSKEGYTF. The CDR3 coding sequence is TGCGGTGTGACCGGGTCCAAGGAGGGCTACACCTTC.

The genes are TRBV9 and TRBJ1-1; tentative D call: TRBD1 (5 bases). Germline assignment: CDR1 SGDLS and CDR2 YYNGEE. This CDR3 comprises 14 residues. Between the trimmed V and J ends, which lost 3 bases and 1 base, there was a span of 10 bases. The CDR3 DNA sequence: TGTGCCAGCAGCGCACAGGACGCGAACACTGAAGCTTTCTTT. Encoded protein: CASSAQDANTEAFF.

The chain carries TRBV5-6 and TRBJ1-1, with D perhaps TRBD1 (5 bases). The ends were cut back, 0 bases at V and 7 bases at J, with 7 bases in the middle. The CDR3 consists of 12 residues. CDR1 SGHDT and CDR2 YYEEEE come from the germline V gene. The CDR3 DNA sequence: TGTGCCAGCAGCTTGGGACAGTTTGAAGCTTTCTTT. It translates to CASSLGQFEAFF.

The rearrangement joins TRBV2 to TRBJ1-3; a possible D gene is TRBD1 (5 bases). CDR3 length equals 14 residues. CDR1 is SNHLY and CDR2 is FYNNEI in the germline V gene. The V gene lost 3 bases and the J gene lost 4 bases, with 10 bases spanning the gap. CDR3: CASSEGGWGNTIYF. The CDR3 bases are TGTGCCAGCAGTGAGGGGGGTTGGGGAAACACCATATATTTT.

The chain links TRBV6-1 to TRBJ1-2; no clear D. The CDR3 loop spans 12 amino acids. CDR1 and CDR2 (germline): MNHNS, SASEGT. Trimming pared 2 bases from V and 5 bases from J, leaving 6 bases between. The CDR3 DNA is TGTGCCAGCAGTGAACAGAGGTATGGCTACACCTTC. It is translated as CASSEQRYGYTF.

The CDR3 region has the DNA TGTGCCAGCAGCCCGACTAGCGGGGGGAACAATGAGCAGTTCTTC. Translating gives CASSPTSGGNNEQFF. The chain carries TRBV9 and TRBJ2-1; TRBD2 matches 13 bases. The CDR3 has 15 amino acids. The ends lost 4 bases at V and 5 bases at J; junction bases unmatched: 3. In germline, CDR1 is SGDLS, CDR2 YYNGEE.

The rearrangement links TRBV7-8 to TRBJ2-6; possible D gene TRBD1, 7 bases. V was clipped by 4 bases and J by 2 bases, with 9 bases between them. From germline, CDR1 is SGHVS and CDR2 FQNEAQ. The CDR3 is 15 residues long. CDR3 amino acids: CASSSRGAGANVLTF. CDR3 coding DNA: TGTGCCAGCAGCTCCAGGGGGGCTGGGGCCAACGTCCTGACTTTC.

This clone was recorded a few times. The chain employs TRBV5-1 and TRBJ2-2; tentative D call: TRBD2 (5 bases). Germline CDR1 reads SGHRS; CDR2 reads YFSETQ. Trimming took off 2 bases at V and 2 bases at J, with 7 bases between the two ends. This CDR3 has 14 residues. CDR3: CASSLPGNTGELFF. Here the CDR3 DNA reads TGCGCCAGCAGCTTACCGGGAAACACCGGGGAGCTGTTTTTT.

This chain joins TRBV18 and TRBJ1-2, with a possible D match to TRBD1 (5 bases). Germline CDR1 reads KGHSH; CDR2 reads LQKENI. V lost 3 bases and J 3 bases, leaving 11 bases between the germline ends. The CDR3 runs 14 residues. CDR3 DNA sequence: TGTGCCAGCTCACCCCGCAGGGTGGACTATGGCTACACCTTC. Encoded protein: CASSPRRVDYGYTF.

The chain joins TRBV14 to TRBJ1-2, with 7 bases that match TRBD1. The germline V gene encodes CDR1 SGHDN and CDR2 FVKESK. The J segment lost 2 bases and the V segment lost 4 bases, leaving 10 bases of the junction unmatched. This CDR3 has 16 residues. CDR3 in amino acids: CASSPRQGIVNYGYTF. The DNA of the CDR3 is TGTGCCAGCAGCCCGCGACAGGGTATAGTGAACTATGGCTACACCTTC.

The chain employs TRBV4-1 and TRBJ1-6, with 9 positions matching TRBD1. The CDR3 has 13 residues. Germline V gene sequence: CDR1 MGHRA, CDR2 YSYEKL. V lost 6 bases and J lost 9; bases outside the gene matches: 3. The CDR3 loop is CASRDRGLSPLHF. In DNA form, the CDR3 reads TGCGCCAGCAGGGACAGGGGTCTTTCACCCCTCCACTTT.

This clone was counted a single time. The CDR3 spells CASSPTGNNYGYTF. The CDR3 coding sequence is TGTGCCAGCAGTCCTACAGGGAATAACTATGGCTACACCTTC. The V gene is TRBV27, the J gene TRBJ1-2, with a tentative D call TRBD1 (6 bases). The germline CDR1 and CDR2 sequences are MNHEY and SMNVEV (reference sequence). The V and J ends lost 5 bases and 1 base respectively, with 11 bases between them. The CDR3 consists of 14 residues.